The rows below give T cell receptor beta chains drawn from one sample of a study of HIV-infected children after antiretroviral therapy interruption. TCRdb re-called the 3' RACE reads through MiXCR, storing one row per CDR3 protein. The table shows more than 75,000 distinct CDR3 sequences, with approximately 6.9% occurring only once. This sample comprised CD45RA+ CD4+ T cells from PBMCs, pooled from several time points, obtained from a donor given antiretroviral therapy, either interrupted or continuous. These receptors all stem from a pool of human donors with HIV. The CDR3 runs from the conserved cysteine through the conserved F or W. The D gene is left open where the match is weak. The size entry is marked missing in some rows and otherwise reads once, few, many or a size class.

>many|TRBJ2-3|.|TRBV20-1
TGCAGTGCTAGAGTTCCAATCGGGGACGCAGATACGCAGTATTTT
CSARVPIGDADTQYF
>many|TRBJ2-1|TRBD2|TRBV7-6
TGTGCCAGCAGCTCGGTAACTAGCGGGGCTAACAATGAGCAGTTCTTC
CASSSVTSGANNEQFF
>many|TRBJ1-5|.|TRBV21-1
TGTGCCAGCAGCCGGGGGTGGAATCAGCCCCAGCATTTT
CASSRGWNQPQHF
>few|TRBJ1-3|.|TRBV5-4
TGTGCCAGCAGCTTGTCGACGGAAGATAGAAACACCATATATTTT
CASSLSTEDRNTIYF
>few|TRBJ2-1|TRBD2|TRBV5-1
TGCGCCAGCAGCTTGACTAGCGGGAAAGATGAGCAGTTCTTC
CASSLTSGKDEQFF
>few|TRBJ1-2|.|TRBV11-2
TGTGCCAGCAGCTTAGCGAACTATGGCTACACCTTC
CASSLANYGYTF
>few|TRBJ1-1|.|TRBV25-1
TGTGCCAGCAGAAGGACCGTCGAAGCTTTCTTT
CASRRTVEAFF
>many|TRBJ2-3|.|TRBV10-3
TGTGCCATCAGTGTTGGGCTGACGGGGGCAGATACGCAGTATTTT
CAISVGLTGADTQYF
>many|TRBJ1-1|TRBD1|TRBV6-1
TGTGCCAGCAGTGACTTGACAGGGTACGTCACTGAAGCTTTCTTT
CASSDLTGYVTEAFF
>many|TRBJ2-7|.|TRBV12-3/TRBV12-4
TGTGCCAGCACCTCTAGGGGGGCCTACGAGCAGTACTTC
CASTSRGAYEQYF
>many|TRBJ2-2|TRBD1|TRBV7-9
TGTGCCAGCAGTCCTACGGGACAGGGTTTCACCGGGGAGCTGTTTTTT
CASSPTGQGFTGELFF
>many|TRBJ2-1|.|TRBV28
TGTGCCAGCATCGGAGGAGTACTCAATGAGCAGTTCTTC
CASIGGVLNEQFF
>.|TRBJ1-1|TRBD1|TRBV12-3/TRBV12-4
TGTGCCAGCAGTCGACAGGGAGGGAACACTGAAGCTTTCTTT
CASSRQGGNTEAFF
>few|TRBJ1-4|TRBD1|TRBV4-1
TGCGCCAGCAGCCAAGGGGACAGGGGTTATGAAAAACTGTTTTTT
CASSQGDRGYEKLFF
>many|TRBJ1-5|TRBD1|TRBV6-1
TGTGCCAGCAGTGAGGGACAGCTGAATCAGCCCCAGCATTTT
CASSEGQLNQPQHF
>many|TRBJ2-5|TRBD1|TRBV25-1
TGTGCCAGCAGGGACACAGGGGGCGAAAAGACCCAGTACTTC
CASRDTGGEKTQYF
>many|TRBJ1-2|.|TRBV7-2
TGTGCCAGCAGCTTACCTAGGACAGCCTATGGCTACACCTTC
CASSLPRTAYGYTF
>many|TRBJ2-7|.|TRBV10-2
TGCGCCAGCACCGACAGTGATGAGCAGTACTTC
CASTDSDEQYF
>many|TRBJ2-3|TRBD2|TRBV2
TGTGCCAGCAGTGAAGTCACACTAGCGGGCGACACAGATACGCAGTATTTT
CASSEVTLAGDTDTQYF
>.|TRBJ2-1|TRBD2|TRBV28
TGTGCCAGCTTAGAGACTAGCGGGAGGGCCGTCGGTGAGCAGTTCTTC
CASLETSGRAVGEQFF
>few|TRBJ1-3|.|TRBV30
TGTGCCTGGAGTTTGCCGACTGGAAACACCATATATTTT
CAWSLPTGNTIYF
>many|TRBJ1-5|.|TRBV9
TGTGCCAGCAGCGTAGGGGGGGGATTGTACTCCGATCAGCCCCAGCATTTT
CASSVGGGLYSDQPQHF
>many|TRBJ2-3|TRBD1|TRBV19
TGTGCCAGTACCCCGACAGGGGGGGACACAGATACGCAGTATTTT
CASTPTGGDTDTQYF
>few|TRBJ2-7|TRBD2|TRBV12-3/TRBV12-4
TGTGCCAGCAGTTTGACCGGGACTAGGCACGAGCAGTACTTC
CASSLTGTRHEQYF
>.|TRBJ2-3|.|TRBV19
TGTGCCAGTAGTATCCGGGGGACCACAGATACGCAGTATTTT
CASSIRGTTDTQYF
>many|TRBJ2-5|.|TRBV6-6
TGTGCCAGCAGTTATTGGTCAAGACAAGAGACCCAGTACTTC
CASSYWSRQETQYF
>.|TRBJ1-5|.|TRBV12-3/TRBV12-4
TGTGCCAGCAGTTTAGAGCGGGGCAATCAGCCCCAGCATTTT
CASSLERGNQPQHF
>.|TRBJ2-1|TRBD2|TRBV6-1
TGTGCCAGCAGTGAAGCCTCTAGCGGGGGGCCCCATGAGCAGTTCTTC
CASSEASSGGPHEQFF
>many|TRBJ2-5|.|TRBV7-2
TGTGCCAGCAGCTCCCAGTACAGGGAGACCCAGTACTTC
CASSSQYRETQYF
>.|TRBJ1-1|.|TRBV19
TGTGCCAGTAGTGGGTCAGCCCTAACTCTTGAAGCTTTCTTT
CASSGSALTLEAFF
>many|TRBJ2-7|.|TRBV19
TGTGCCAGTAGTATCGGGATAACCTACGAGCAGTACTTC
CASSIGITYEQYF
>many|TRBJ2-3|.|TRBV25-1
TGTGCCAGCAGTCCTCGAGATACGCAGTATTTT
CASSPRDTQYF
>few|TRBJ1-1|.|TRBV28
TGTGCCAGCAGTGTGGGGTCCACTGAAGCTTTCTTT
CASSVGSTEAFF
>many|TRBJ1-2|.|TRBV28
TGTGCCAGCAGTTTGAGGTCAATCTATGGCTACACCTTC
CASSLRSIYGYTF
>many|TRBJ1-5|.|TRBV12-3/TRBV12-4
TGTGCCAGCAGTTCCCGGGGGGGTATCGGCAATCAGCCCCAGCATTTT
CASSSRGGIGNQPQHF
>many|TRBJ1-4|.|TRBV10-2
TGCGCCAGCTACTCGGGGAGTCTACTGTTTTTT
CASYSGSLLFF
>many|TRBJ2-1|.|TRBV9
TGTGCCAGCAGGGGGAACAATGAGCAGTTCTTC
CASRGNNEQFF
>many|TRBJ1-5|TRBD1|TRBV3-1
TGTGCCAGCAGTTACACAGGGGCTCAGCCCCAGCATTTT
CASSYTGAQPQHF
>few|TRBJ2-3|TRBD2|TRBV11-2
TGTGCCAGCTCACAAGGGATTCTAGCGGGGGGGAGTGATACGCAGTATTTT
CASSQGILAGGSDTQYF
>many|TRBJ1-1|.|TRBV7-3
TGTGCCAGCAGCTTAACAGGGGCGAACACTGAAGCTTTCTTT
CASSLTGANTEAFF
>many|TRBJ2-5|.|TRBV10-3
TGTGCCATCGGTGGGGGAAGTCAAGAGACCCAGTACTTC
CAIGGGSQETQYF
>many|TRBJ1-4|.|TRBV2
TGTGCCAGCAGTGAAGGGACAGAAACTGAAAAACTGTTTTTT
CASSEGTETEKLFF
>many|TRBJ2-2|TRBD1|TRBV6-6
TGTGCCACTCGGGACAGGAACACCGGGGAGCTGTTTTTT
CATRDRNTGELFF
>many|TRBJ1-5|TRBD1|TRBV12-3/TRBV12-4
TGTGCCAGCAGCCAAACAGGGGGCAATCAGCCCCAGCATTTT
CASSQTGGNQPQHF
>.|TRBJ1-2|TRBD1|TRBV19
TGTGCCAGTTACCCTAAACAGGGGTTTGGCTACACCTTC
CASYPKQGFGYTF
>many|TRBJ2-4|.|TRBV6-6
TGTGCCAGCGGAGGGACTGCCTTTGGGGCCAAAAACATTCAGTACTTC
CASGGTAFGAKNIQYF
>many|TRBJ2-3|.|TRBV20-1
TGCAGTGCTTCCCGAGGGGGCGGGGGAGATACGCAGTATTTT
CSASRGGGGDTQYF
>few|TRBJ1-5|.|TRBV30
TGTGCCTGGAGCCTGGACAACAACAATCAGCCCCAGCATTTT
CAWSLDNNNQPQHF
>many|TRBJ2-1|.|TRBV11-2
TGTGCCAGCAGCATAGGGACGGAGAAGCAGTTCTTC
CASSIGTEKQFF
>few|TRBJ2-7|.|TRBV20-1
TGCAGTGCGCCCCTGCGGGACGAGCAGTACTTC
CSAPLRDEQYF
>many|TRBJ1-2|.|TRBV30
TGTGCCTCCGGTCGGGGAGAAGGGCCGAATGGCTACACCTTC
CASGRGEGPNGYTF
>many|TRBJ2-2|.|TRBV12-3/TRBV12-4
TGTGCCAGCAGGGGATCTCATTTGGCGATCGGGGAGCTGTTTTTT
CASRGSHLAIGELFF
>.|TRBJ2-7|TRBD2|TRBV18
TGTGCCACCCTAGCGGGAGGTGACGAGCAGTACTTC
CATLAGGDEQYF
>many|TRBJ2-2|TRBD1|TRBV12-3/TRBV12-4
TGTGCCAGCAGGGACAGGGTAGAAACCGGGGAGCTGTTTTTT
CASRDRVETGELFF
>few|TRBJ2-7|.|TRBV12-3/TRBV12-4
TGTGCCAGCAGTCGGATGGGCGAGCAGTACTTC
CASSRMGEQYF
>many|TRBJ1-2|.|TRBV6-5
TGTGCCAGCAGTTTGACAGAGAACTATGGCTACACCTTC
CASSLTENYGYTF
>.|TRBJ2-7|TRBD1|TRBV10-3
TGTGCCATCAGAGGACAGGGGCGCGACGAGCAGTACTTC
CAIRGQGRDEQYF
>few|TRBJ2-1|TRBD2|TRBV30
TGTGCCTGGAGTGGGACTAGCGGATACAATGAGCAGTTCTTC
CAWSGTSGYNEQFF